A single sample is the source of the 2 T cell receptor beta chains below, sequenced in a study of metastatic and nonmetastatic thyroid tumors. Thyroid surgery was preceded by no treatment in any patient. TCRdb re-called clones from the PCR reads using MiXCR. The sample holds tens of thousands of clones, roughly 21% seen once. The sample taken for sequencing was blood. These receptors were collected from a female donor with papillary thyroid cancer or a benign thyroid nodule (not recorded which). Some clones in this sample may be carry-over from other donors' samples.

This clone is judged medium-sized. The chain couples TRBV20-1 to TRBJ2-1, with unresolved D. V lost 2 bases and J 0 bases, leaving 11 bases between the germline ends. CDR3 length: 15 residues. In germline, CDR1 is DFQATT, CDR2 SNEGSKA (reference sequence). The CDR3 region is CSARNLESSYNEQFF. DNA of the CDR3: TGCAGTGCTAGAAACCTTGAAAGCTCCTACAATGAGCAGTTCTTC.

This clone was counted many times. The chain employs TRBV7-9 and TRBJ1-3; perhaps TRBD1 as D (6 bases). CDR1 SEHNR and CDR2 FQNEAQ come from the germline V gene (reference sequence). Trimming removed 5 bases from V and 2 bases from J, with 13 bases in between. This CDR3 has 15 amino acids. This CDR3 reads CASSLTGTTGNTIYF. DNA for the CDR3: TGTGCCAGCAGCCTCACCGGGACAACTGGAAACACCATATATTTT.